This TCR beta chain originates from a study of shared T cell receptors in the human thymus. TCRdb's table, derived via immunoSEQ multiplex PCR, lists solely in-frame clones and lacks some. Of under 850,000 clones in the sample, 70% to 90% were seen once. The CDR3 totals 16 residues. Germline V gives CDR1 SGHRS, CDR2 YFSETQ. V lost 0 bases to trimming and J lost 1 base, with 14 bases between them. Another study also made use of these data, one on human thymus T cells. As that study records: Healthy Finnish infants having corrective surgery for congenital heart defects served as donors. Thymic repertoires from unrelated individuals overlapped highly, related research reported.

The sample taken for sequencing was thymocytes. The receptor was isolated from a boy younger than two with a congenital heart defect. The chain links TRBV5-1 to TRBJ2-7; D not resolved. CDR3 DNA: TGCGCCAGCAGCTTGGTCGACAATACTGTTTCCTACGAGCAGTACTTC. As protein: CASSLVDNTVSYEQYF. Variable domain in full (rest from reference TRBV5-1 and TRBJ2-7): KAGVTQTPRYLIKTRGQQVTLSCSPISGHRSVSWYQQTPGQGLQFLFEYFSETQRNKGNFPGRFSGRQFSNSRSEMNVSTLELGDSALYLCASSLVDNTVSYEQYFGPGTRLTVT.